This is a list of T cell receptor beta chains from one sample in a study of neoadjuvant anti-PD-1 for oral cavity cancer. Profiled with immunoSEQ multiplex PCR; TCRdb holds only in-frame clones, not every one. The sample records approximately 83,000 clones, around 80% being singletons. The source was PBMCs, collected before nivolumab (anti-PD-1) treatment. These receptors were taken from a person between 40 and 85 years old with oral cavity squamous cell carcinoma. CDR3s include the opening cysteine and the closing phenylalanine or tryptophan. The order of the fields is J gene, V gene, clone size, D gene, CDR3 protein, CDR3 DNA. A D gene is named only where the DNA matches it firmly. Part of the rows lack a size; the others show once, few, many or a class for expanded clones.

j_gene: TRBJ2-7
v_gene: TRBV6-5
abundance: -
d_gene: TRBD2
CDR3aa: CASSFQPGTSSLYF
CDR3nt: TGTGCCAGCAGTTTTCAACCCGGGACTAGCTCCTTGTACTTC

j_gene: TRBJ1-4
v_gene: TRBV6-5
abundance: -
d_gene: -
CDR3aa: CASRPGTANEKLFF
CDR3nt: TGTGCCAGCAGACCCGGGACGGCGAATGAAAAACTGTTTTTT

j_gene: TRBJ2-4
v_gene: TRBV4-2
abundance: -
d_gene: TRBD2
CDR3aa: CASSQDWTSGTNIQYF
CDR3nt: TGTGCCAGCAGCCAAGATTGGACTAGCGGGACGAACATTCAGTACTTC

j_gene: TRBJ2-7
v_gene: TRBV5-1
abundance: -
d_gene: TRBD2
CDR3aa: CASALAGGPNSYEQYF
CDR3nt: TGCGCCAGCGCCCTAGCGGGAGGGCCTAATTCCTACGAGCAGTACTTC

j_gene: TRBJ1-4
v_gene: TRBV6-1
abundance: -
d_gene: -
CDR3aa: CASIWIDSANEKLFF
CDR3nt: TGTGCCAGCATTTGGATTGACAGTGCTAATGAAAAACTGTTTTTT

j_gene: TRBJ2-3
v_gene: TRBV30
abundance: -
d_gene: -
CDR3aa: CAWSAGGTDTQYF
CDR3nt: TGTGCCTGGAGTGCCGGGGGCACAGATACGCAGTATTTT

j_gene: TRBJ2-1
v_gene: TRBV2
abundance: -
d_gene: -
CDR3aa: CASSGDIYNEQFF
CDR3nt: TGTGCCAGCAGTGGGGACATCTACAATGAGCAGTTCTTC

j_gene: TRBJ1-1
v_gene: TRBV9
abundance: -
d_gene: TRBD1
CDR3aa: CASSGPGTGDTEAFF
CDR3nt: TGTGCCAGCAGCGGCCCCGGGACAGGAGACACTGAAGCTTTCTTT

j_gene: TRBJ2-7
v_gene: TRBV30
abundance: few
d_gene: -
CDR3aa: CAWSVEGPSYEQYF
CDR3nt: TGTGCCTGGAGTGTAGAAGGACCCTCCTACGAGCAGTACTTC

j_gene: TRBJ2-1
v_gene: TRBV4-2
abundance: -
d_gene: TRBD2
CDR3aa: CASSQSQSGGSSYNEQFF
CDR3nt: TGTGCCAGCAGCCAGAGTCAGAGCGGGGGGAGCTCCTACAATGAGCAGTTCTTC

j_gene: TRBJ2-7
v_gene: TRBV5-1
abundance: -
d_gene: -
CDR3aa: CASSNSYEQYF
CDR3nt: TGCGCCAGCAGCAACTCCTACGAGCAGTACTTC

j_gene: TRBJ2-2
v_gene: TRBV6-1
abundance: -
d_gene: TRBD1
CDR3aa: CATADRAGTGELFF
CDR3nt: TGTGCCACCGCGGACAGGGCTGGCACCGGGGAGCTGTTTTTT

j_gene: TRBJ2-5
v_gene: TRBV30
abundance: few
d_gene: TRBD2
CDR3aa: CAWTSRERRETQYF
CDR3nt: TGTGCCTGGACTTCGCGGGAGCGGCGAGAGACCCAGTACTTC

j_gene: TRBJ2-7
v_gene: TRBV29-1
abundance: -
d_gene: TRBD2
CDR3aa: CSALTSGYEQYF
CDR3nt: TGCAGCGCTCTGACTAGCGGCTACGAGCAGTACTTC

j_gene: TRBJ2-1
v_gene: TRBV30
abundance: few
d_gene: -
CDR3aa: CAWSQTRQSSYNEQFF
CDR3nt: TGTGCCTGGAGTCAGACACGACAGAGCTCCTACAATGAGCAGTTCTTC

j_gene: TRBJ1-4
v_gene: TRBV29-1
abundance: -
d_gene: TRBD1
CDR3aa: CSASGGANEKLFF
CDR3nt: TGCAGCGCTTCAGGGGGGGCTAATGAAAAACTGTTTTTT

j_gene: TRBJ2-7
v_gene: TRBV30
abundance: -
d_gene: -
CDR3aa: CAFRQNSYEQYF
CDR3nt: TGTGCCTTCCGACAGAATTCCTACGAGCAGTACTTC

j_gene: TRBJ2-1
v_gene: TRBV11-2
abundance: -
d_gene: TRBD2
CDR3aa: CASSLGLAAYNEQFF
CDR3nt: TGTGCCAGCAGCTTAGGCCTAGCGGCCTACAATGAGCAGTTCTTC

j_gene: TRBJ1-4
v_gene: TRBV6-1
abundance: -
d_gene: -
CDR3aa: CASSEEPGWTNEKLFF
CDR3nt: TGTGCCAGCAGTGAAGAGCCAGGGTGGACTAATGAAAAACTGTTTTTT

j_gene: TRBJ1-2
v_gene: TRBV7-9
abundance: -
d_gene: -
CDR3aa: CASSSYGYTF
CDR3nt: TGTGCCAGCAGCTCCTATGGCTACACCTTC

j_gene: TRBJ2-1
v_gene: TRBV10-3
abundance: -
d_gene: TRBD2
CDR3aa: CAISESTSGSYEQFF
CDR3nt: TGTGCCATCAGTGAGTCGACTAGCGGGAGCTATGAGCAGTTCTTC

j_gene: TRBJ1-2
v_gene: TRBV28
abundance: -
d_gene: -
CDR3aa: CASSLGSLQYGYTF
CDR3nt: TGTGCCAGCAGTTTAGGCAGTCTCCAATATGGCTACACCTTC

j_gene: TRBJ2-1
v_gene: TRBV5-6
abundance: once
d_gene: TRBD2
CDR3aa: CASSKTSGAYNEQFF
CDR3nt: TGTGCCAGCAGCAAGACTAGCGGGGCGTACAATGAGCAGTTCTTC

j_gene: TRBJ1-2
v_gene: TRBV6-6
abundance: -
d_gene: -
CDR3aa: CASSPNYGYTF
CDR3nt: TGTGCCAGCAGCCCTAACTATGGCTACACCTTC

j_gene: TRBJ1-5
v_gene: TRBV15
abundance: -
d_gene: -
CDR3aa: CATSRGAGGNQPQHF
CDR3nt: TGTGCCACCAGCAGGGGGGCGGGGGGCAATCAGCCCCAGCATTTT

j_gene: TRBJ2-5
v_gene: TRBV28
abundance: few
d_gene: -
CDR3aa: CASSPQGHQQETQYF
CDR3nt: TGTGCCAGCAGCCCGCAGGGACACCAACAAGAGACCCAGTACTTC

j_gene: TRBJ2-7
v_gene: TRBV19
abundance: -
d_gene: TRBD2
CDR3aa: CASSIDNGGRSSEQYF
CDR3nt: TGTGCCAGTAGTATAGATAATGGCGGGAGGAGCTCCGAGCAGTACTTC

j_gene: TRBJ1-4
v_gene: TRBV6-1
abundance: -
d_gene: -
CDR3aa: CASTAGATNEKLFF
CDR3nt: TGTGCCAGCACCGCGGGGGCAACTAATGAAAAACTGTTTTTT

j_gene: TRBJ1-1
v_gene: TRBV28
abundance: -
d_gene: -
CDR3aa: CASSFDRINTEAFF
CDR3nt: TGTGCCAGCAGTTTCGACAGGATTAACACTGAAGCTTTCTTT

j_gene: TRBJ2-1
v_gene: TRBV11-2
abundance: -
d_gene: TRBD2
CDR3aa: CASSLSGSSGQQFF
CDR3nt: TGTGCCAGCAGCTTAAGCGGGTCTAGCGGTCAGCAGTTCTTC

j_gene: TRBJ1-1
v_gene: TRBV7-3
abundance: -
d_gene: -
CDR3aa: CASSPEPGFKAFF
CDR3nt: TGTGCCAGCAGCCCGGAGCCCGGATTTAAAGCTTTCTTT

j_gene: TRBJ2-7
v_gene: TRBV7-9
abundance: -
d_gene: TRBD1
CDR3aa: CASSLDRGRDEQYF
CDR3nt: TGTGCCAGCAGCCTTGATAGGGGGCGCGACGAGCAGTACTTC

j_gene: TRBJ2-7
v_gene: TRBV5-4
abundance: -
d_gene: -
CDR3aa: CASSLFNYEQYF
CDR3nt: TGTGCCAGCAGCTTATTCAACTACGAGCAGTACTTC

j_gene: TRBJ2-1
v_gene: TRBV10-1
abundance: -
d_gene: -
CDR3aa: CASSESLSGIDEQFF
CDR3nt: TGCGCCAGCAGTGAGTCATTGTCCGGGATCGATGAGCAGTTCTTC

j_gene: TRBJ2-1
v_gene: TRBV2
abundance: -
d_gene: -
CDR3aa: CASSEWTPENEQFF
CDR3nt: TGTGCCAGCAGTGAATGGACTCCCGAGAATGAGCAGTTCTTC

j_gene: TRBJ2-7
v_gene: TRBV10-2
abundance: -
d_gene: TRBD1
CDR3aa: CASSESGTGGSYEQYF
CDR3nt: TGCGCCAGCAGTGAGTCTGGGACAGGGGGCTCCTACGAGCAGTACTTC

j_gene: TRBJ1-2
v_gene: TRBV18
abundance: -
d_gene: -
CDR3aa: CASSPSAQRGGEYGYTF
CDR3nt: TGTGCCAGCTCACCTTCGGCCCAACGGGGAGGGGAGTATGGCTACACCTTC

j_gene: TRBJ2-7
v_gene: TRBV19
abundance: -
d_gene: -
CDR3aa: CASSIVGVPYEQYF
CDR3nt: TGTGCCAGTAGTATAGTCGGCGTTCCCTACGAGCAGTACTTC

j_gene: TRBJ2-6
v_gene: TRBV29-1
abundance: few
d_gene: -
CDR3aa: CSVGQGSGANVLTF
CDR3nt: TGCAGCGTTGGGCAGGGGTCCGGGGCCAACGTCCTGACTTTC

j_gene: TRBJ1-1
v_gene: TRBV2
abundance: -
d_gene: -
CDR3aa: CASSERRGATEAFF
CDR3nt: TGTGCCAGCAGTGAAAGGAGGGGGGCGACTGAAGCTTTCTTT

j_gene: TRBJ2-3
v_gene: TRBV5-4
abundance: -
d_gene: -
CDR3aa: CASSPRRSSTDTQYF
CDR3nt: TGTGCCAGCAGCCCGCGGCGATCTAGCACAGATACGCAGTATTTT

j_gene: TRBJ2-1
v_gene: TRBV29-1
abundance: -
d_gene: -
CDR3aa: CSVQGAREQFF
CDR3nt: TGCAGCGTGCAGGGAGCCCGGGAGCAGTTCTTC

j_gene: TRBJ2-7
v_gene: TRBV12-1
abundance: -
d_gene: -
CDR3aa: CASSFARRQSSYEQYF
CDR3nt: TGTGCCAGCAGCTTTGCGAGGAGACAAAGCTCCTACGAGCAGTACTTC

j_gene: TRBJ2-7
v_gene: TRBV6-5
abundance: many
d_gene: -
CDR3aa: CASSPTGPWNEQYF
CDR3nt: TGTGCCAGCAGCCCGACAGGCCCCTGGAACGAGCAGTACTTC

j_gene: TRBJ1-2
v_gene: TRBV7-8
abundance: few
d_gene: TRBD1
CDR3aa: CASSPNPGQGWGAF
CDR3nt: TGTGCCAGCAGCCCGAACCCGGGACAGGGTTGGGGAGCCTTC

j_gene: TRBJ2-2
v_gene: TRBV7-6
abundance: -
d_gene: -
CDR3aa: CASSSDSWPFENTGELFF
CDR3nt: TGTGCCAGCAGCTCGGACTCGTGGCCATTTGAGAACACCGGGGAGCTGTTTTTT

j_gene: TRBJ1-4
v_gene: TRBV19
abundance: few
d_gene: TRBD1
CDR3aa: CASSGQAFNEKLFF
CDR3nt: TGTGCCAGTTCAGGACAGGCCTTTAATGAAAAACTGTTTTTT

j_gene: TRBJ2-3
v_gene: TRBV11-2
abundance: -
d_gene: -
CDR3aa: CASSPQTDTQYF
CDR3nt: TGTGCCAGCAGCCCACAAACAGATACGCAGTATTTT

j_gene: TRBJ2-1
v_gene: TRBV5-1
abundance: -
d_gene: TRBD2
CDR3aa: CASSSREAGPNEQFF
CDR3nt: TGCGCCAGCAGCTCCCGGGAGGCCGGGCCCAATGAGCAGTTCTTC

j_gene: TRBJ1-4
v_gene: TRBV14
abundance: -
d_gene: -
CDR3aa: CASSLNNGEKLFF
CDR3nt: TGTGCCAGCAGCCTGAACAATGGAGAAAAACTGTTTTTT

j_gene: TRBJ2-5
v_gene: TRBV30
abundance: -
d_gene: TRBD2
CDR3aa: CAWSSGRFTQETQYF
CDR3nt: TGTGCCTGGAGTAGCGGGAGGTTCACTCAAGAGACCCAGTACTTC

j_gene: TRBJ2-1
v_gene: TRBV9
abundance: few
d_gene: TRBD2
CDR3aa: CASSGTSGSFGEQFF
CDR3nt: TGTGCCAGCAGCGGAACTAGCGGGAGCTTTGGTGAGCAGTTCTTC